Presented here are 18 T cell receptor beta chains from one specimen sequenced in a study of T-cell reconstitution after alpha-beta-depleted transplantation in children. Unique molecular identifiers tagged the TCRbeta library. Via MiXCR, TCRdb re-called the PCR reads, giving one row per CDR3 protein. The table records 500,000 to 600,000 distinct CDR3 sequences, approximately 16% of them present only once. The specimen was PBMCs from the stem cell graft donor, collected from the stem cell graft. The source of these receptors is a human donor who donated a stem cell graft to a child with acute lymphoblastic leukemia.

CDR3 amino acids: CASSPGQSDSGNTIYF. The CDR3 DNA is TGTGCCAGCAGTCCCGGGCAGTCCGACTCTGGAAACACCATATATTTT. The chain uses TRBV9 and TRBJ1-3; D is unclear. With 5 bases removed from V and 0 bases from J, the gap between germline ends came to 15 bases. The CDR3 is 16 amino acids. CDR1 is SGDLS, CDR2 YYNGEE, per germline.

The chain carries TRBV5-8 and TRBJ2-7; the D gene is possibly TRBD2 (5 bases). The V gene's germline CDR1 is SGHTS and CDR2 YDEGEE. This CDR3 is 14 amino acids long. Trimming took 1 base from V and 3 from J, leaving 11 bases between them. Written as DNA, the CDR3 is TGTGCCAGCAGCTTGACGAGGGATTTCTACGAGCAGTACTTC. Encoded protein: CASSLTRDFYEQYF.

This clonotype was counted between two and nine times. The chain is built from TRBV18 and TRBJ2-7, with D possibly matching TRBD1 (5 bases). CDR3 size: 15 residues. Germline CDR1 is KGHSH and CDR2 is LQKENI. Trimming cost V 0 bases and J 3 bases, with 12 bases left between them. The CDR3 nucleotides are TGTGCCAGCTCACCACCGAGCTCAGGGCTCTACGAGCAGTACTTC. Amino acid sequence: CASSPPSSGLYEQYF.

This clonotype was counted only a few times. The chain combines TRBV29-1 with TRBJ2-3; either TRBD1 or TRBD2 may supply D (5 bases each). The ends were cut back, 0 bases at V and 2 bases at J, with 15 bases in the middle. The CDR3 contains 16 residues. The germline CDR1 and CDR2 sequences are SQVTM and ANQGSEA. The CDR3 nucleotides are TGCAGCGTTGAAGATCAAAGCGGACAATACACAGATACGCAGTATTTT. This gives the protein CSVEDQSGQYTDTQYF.

This clonotype was observed a handful of times. The V call is TRBV6-5, the J call TRBJ2-3, with 8 positions matching TRBD2. The germline CDR1 and CDR2 sequences are MNHEY and SVGAGI. The CDR3 contains 15 residues. J gave up 4 bases and V 2 bases, and 5 bases lay outside the gene matches. The CDR3 bases are TGTGCCAGCAGTTACCTGGCGGGAGGTTCAGATACGCAGTATTTT. Protein product: CASSYLAGGSDTQYF.

This clonotype was recorded a few times. The rearrangement joins TRBV3-1 to TRBJ1-2; D is perhaps TRBD1 (6 bases). Between the trimmed V and J ends, which lost 4 bases and 5 bases, there was a span of 17 bases. CDR3 size: 15 residues. Germline loops: CDR1 LGHDT, CDR2 YNNKEL (reference sequence). The CDR3 is CASSPRRRGTYGYTF. The CDR3, as DNA: TGTGCCAGCAGCCCCCGGAGAAGGGGGACTTATGGCTACACCTTC.

This clonotype turned up a few times. The chain uses TRBV29-1 and TRBJ1-2, with a possible D match to TRBD1 (6 bases). The ends were cut back, 4 bases at V and 8 bases at J, with 17 bases in the middle. Germline-derived CDR1 and CDR2 are SQVTM and ANQGSEA. This CDR3 is built from 13 residues. DNA for the CDR3: TGCAGCGTTGGACAGGCAACCTTCGGAGGCTACACCTTC. Residues: CSVGQATFGGYTF.

The chain links TRBV5-1 to TRBJ2-3; perhaps TRBD2 as D (6 bases). This CDR3 is 17 amino acids long. Between the trimmed V and J ends, which lost 7 bases and 0 bases, there was a span of 21 bases. Germline V gene sequence: CDR1 SGHRS, CDR2 YFSETQ. The CDR3 protein is CASSSAPAGTSTDTQYF. As DNA, the CDR3 is TGCGCCAGCTCCTCCGCCCCGGCGGGGACTAGCACAGATACGCAGTATTTT.

This clonotype was picked up a small number of times. The rearrangement joins TRBV20-1 to TRBJ2-7; D possibly uses TRBD1 or TRBD2 (5 bases each). Trimming removed 2 bases at V and 0 bases at J, with 11 bases between. The CDR3 has 14 amino acids. CDR1 DFQATT and CDR2 SNEGSKA come from the germline V gene (reference sequence). CDR3 coding DNA: TGCAGTGCTAGATCGGGGCGGGTCTCCTACGAGCAGTACTTC. Protein: CSARSGRVSYEQYF.

This clonotype was counted only a few times. This chain joins TRBV20-1 and TRBJ1-5, with D perhaps TRBD1 (5 bases). V was cut by 3 bases and J by 7 bases, with 10 bases left in between. The CDR3 runs 12 residues. In germline, CDR1 is DFQATT, CDR2 SNEGSKA (reference sequence). The DNA for the CDR3 is TGCAGTGCTAGGCAGGGAGGACAGCCCCAGCATTTT. This codes for CSARQGGQPQHF.

The rearrangement joins TRBV11-2 to TRBJ1-4; D is possibly TRBD1 (5 bases). The CDR3 has 15 amino acids. V lost 3 bases and J lost 8, with 16 bases in between. Germline assignment: CDR1 SGHAT and CDR2 FQNNGV. DNA of the CDR3: TGTGCCAGCAGCTTGGGGGATACACCGAAGGAAAAACTGTTTTTT. This sequence encodes CASSLGDTPKEKLFF.

The genes are TRBV27 and TRBJ2-3; no definite D call. The CDR3 loop spans 14 amino acids. In germline, CDR1 is MNHEY, CDR2 SMNVEV (reference sequence). Trimming shortened V by 7 bases and J by 1 base, and 12 bases separated the two germline ends. The DNA of the CDR3 is TGTGCCAGCACGACGTTCCTCGGCACAGATACGCAGTATTTT. This codes for CASTTFLGTDTQYF.

This clonotype has more than one count but fewer than ten. The gene calls are TRBV9 and TRBJ1-6, with 8 bases matching TRBD1. This CDR3 has 16 amino acids. Germline CDR1 reads SGDLS; CDR2 reads YYNGEE. V trimming: 2 bases; J trimming: 8 bases; junction bases outside the gene matches: 9. This chain's CDR3 is CASSVTGEVSDSPLHF. The CDR3 DNA follows: TGTGCCAGCAGCGTGACAGGGGAGGTCAGTGATTCACCCCTCCACTTT.

V is TRBV20-1 and J is TRBJ2-5, with 15 positions matching TRBD2. Trimming removed 0 bases from V and 1 base from J; junction bases left unmatched: 12. The CDR3 loop spans 20 amino acids. The V gene's germline CDR1 is DFQATT and CDR2 SNEGSKA (reference sequence). CDR3 DNA sequence: TGCAGTGCTAGAGAGACCGGGACTAGCGGGAGGCTTGTTTTCCAAGAGACCCAGTACTTC. Translating gives CSARETGTSGRLVFQETQYF.

The J gene is TRBJ1-1, the V gene TRBV6-1; TRBD1 might be the D (5 bases). V lost 6 bases, J lost 1 base, and 18 bases lay in between. In germline, CDR1 is MNHNS, CDR2 SASEGT. The CDR3 totals 16 residues. The CDR3: CASRKLTGTANTEAFF. The CDR3 region has the DNA TGTGCCAGCAGGAAATTAACCGGGACCGCGAACACTGAAGCTTTCTTT.

Only a few counts were recorded for this clonotype. The chain couples TRBV29-1 to TRBJ1-1; D is uncertain. V lost 6 bases to trimming and J lost 1 base, with 12 bases between them. Germline lookup yields CDR1 SQVTM and CDR2 ANQGSEA. The CDR3 extends over 13 amino acids. The chain's CDR3 is CSVVGYPNTEAFF. CDR3 DNA sequence: TGCAGCGTCGTCGGCTACCCGAACACTGAAGCTTTCTTT.

This clonotype was detected a few times. The chain joins TRBV20-1 to TRBJ1-5, with D hard to call. This CDR3 is built from 16 residues. Trimming removed 5 bases from V and 0 bases from J, with 17 bases in between. Germline CDR1 is DFQATT and CDR2 is SNEGSKA (reference sequence). The CDR3 region has the DNA TGCAGTGCTCCCTCCCGCCGCCTCCTTAGCAATCAGCCCCAGCATTTT. Translation gives CSAPSRRLLSNQPQHF.

The genes are TRBV29-1 and TRBJ2-5; no definite D call. Germline V lookup: CDR1 SQVTM, CDR2 ANQGSEA. The CDR3 is 13 amino acids. Trimming removed 4 bases from V and 4 bases from J, with 13 bases in between. The CDR3 sequence is CSVGKIVPETQYF. Here the CDR3 DNA reads TGCAGCGTTGGGAAAATAGTCCCAGAGACCCAGTACTTC.